This TCR beta chain stems from a study of cytomegalovirus exposure and HLA in healthy donors. Regarding the study as a whole: Several V segments, TRBV6-2 and TRBV6-3 among them, could not be told apart and were dropped. There were 150 to 200 TCR beta chains listed as cytomegalovirus-associated.

Amplification used 60 Vbeta primers and 13 Jbeta primers. As processed by the authors: Later work found around 80 million unique TCR beta chains, with 9.5 million to 14 million shared. Assay used: immunoSEQ multiplex PCR; TCRdb lists only in-frame clones, some missing. V and J calls and clone size are as listed in that table; D and trimming were resolved from the DNA. The table has approximately 150,000 clones, approximately 78% seen once. This clone was found many times. Its antigen remains unidentified. The CDR3 runs to 13 residues. In germline, CDR1 is MDHEN, CDR2 SYDVKM. V lost 8 bases to trimming and J lost 3 bases, with 11 bases between them.

Sequencing was carried out using PBMCs. The rearrangement joins TRBV28 to TRBJ1-5, with D unclear. The receptor's source is a female donor in good health and CMV-seronegative. CDR3 coding DNA: TGTGCCAGCCGACACCCTACCAATCAGCCCCAGCATTTT. Protein product: CASRHPTNQPQHF.